Listed below are T cell receptor beta chains from one sample, sequenced in a study of CD8 T cells in ankylosing spondylitis. TCRdb re-analysed the 5' RACE reads in MiXCR, keeping a single row per CDR3 protein. Of 250,000 to 400,000 distinct CDR3 sequences listed, 11% are singletons. Sequencing was performed on blood, either unsorted or a sorted T cell fraction (not recorded which). These receptors were collected from a female donor with ankylosing spondylitis or in good health (not recorded which). Each CDR3 is given with its conserved first and last residue. The D gene is left open where the match is weak. Only part of the rows carry a size: once, few, many, or a class if the clone is expanded.

v_gene,abundance,d_gene,j_gene,CDR3nt,CDR3aa
TRBV27,many,TRBD2,TRBJ2-7,TGTGCCAGCAGTTTACGACAGGGTGACTTGGGGACTAGCGGGTCTTCCTACGAGCAGTACTTC,CASSLRQGDLGTSGSSYEQYF
TRBV7-8,-,TRBD1,TRBJ1-1,TGTGCCAGCAGCTTACAAGGGACAGGGAGCACTGAAGCTTTCTTT,CASSLQGTGSTEAFF
TRBV30,few,-,TRBJ2-2,TGTGCCTGGAGTATCAGACAGGCTCCCGGGGAGCTGTTTTTT,CAWSIRQAPGELFF
TRBV20-1,many,-,TRBJ1-2,TGCAGTGTATCAGGAGGCTATGGCTACACCTTC,CSVSGGYGYTF
TRBV5-1,many,-,TRBJ2-7,TGCGCCAGCAGCTCTGGACAGCTCTCCTACGAGCAGTACTTC,CASSSGQLSYEQYF
TRBV16,few,TRBD1,TRBJ1-1,TGTGCCAGCAGCCAATTCTTGACAGGGGTTGGGGCCACTGAAGCTTTCTTT,CASSQFLTGVGATEAFF
TRBV5-5,many,-,TRBJ2-7,TGTGCCAGCAGCTTGGTTCCGGGCAGGACCTCCTACGAGCAGTACTTC,CASSLVPGRTSYEQYF
TRBV4-3,-,-,TRBJ2-3,TGCGCCAGCAGCCAAGCGGGAGAGGATACGCAGTATTTT,CASSQAGEDTQYF
TRBV7-8,-,-,TRBJ1-4,TGTGCCAGCATCGGGTCGGGAACTGAAAAACTGTTTTTT,CASIGSGTEKLFF
TRBV28,many,TRBD1,TRBJ2-7,TGTGCCAGCAGTTTATCCGGTCAGGGGGTAGGGTACTTC,CASSLSGQGVGYF
TRBV20-1,many,TRBD1,TRBJ1-1,TGCAGTGCTTATACCGGGACAGCGGCCGGCGGAGCTTTCTTT,CSAYTGTAAGGAFF
TRBV28,-,-,TRBJ1-5,TGTGCCAGCAGCCCATCACAGGGCTTAGGAGCCCTTTATAGCAATCAGCCCCAGCATTTT,CASSPSQGLGALYSNQPQHF
TRBV4-2,many,-,TRBJ2-2,TGTGCCAGCAGCCAAATGCAGACCACCGGGGAGCTGTTTTTT,CASSQMQTTGELFF
TRBV20-1,few,TRBD2,TRBJ2-7,TGCAGTGCGAGGCAGGGCGGGGGGTTCTCCTACGAGCAGTACTTC,CSARQGGGFSYEQYF
TRBV6-5,many,-,TRBJ2-7,TGTGCCAGCCGGCGGGGTTTCGAGCAGTACTTC,CASRRGFEQYF
TRBV6-2/TRBV6-3,many,TRBD2,TRBJ2-1,TGTGCCAGCAGTAGAGCGGGAGCTAGAGAGCAGTTCTTC,CASSRAGAREQFF
TRBV6-1,many,-,TRBJ1-6,TGTGCCAGCAGTGATGCGAATTCACCCCTCCACTTT,CASSDANSPLHF
TRBV5-1,few,TRBD1,TRBJ1-4,TGCGCCAGCAGCTTGCCGTCCGACAGGGACGGTGAAAAACTGTTTTTT,CASSLPSDRDGEKLFF
TRBV20-1,-,-,TRBJ2-1,TGCAGTGCTAGAGATCAGCGGAACTACAATGAGCAGTTCTTC,CSARDQRNYNEQFF
TRBV7-8,few,TRBD2,TRBJ2-1,TGTGCCAGCAGCTTAGCGGTCGCGAGCGGGGGGGCGAGTCGTGAGCAGTTCTTC,CASSLAVASGGASREQFF
TRBV12-3/TRBV12-4,-,TRBD1,TRBJ2-7,TGTGCCAGCAGCCTCTCCGGGACAGGGCACTCCTACGAGCAGTACTTC,CASSLSGTGHSYEQYF
TRBV9,many,TRBD2,TRBJ2-3,TGTGCCAGCAGCGTACTAGCGGGCAACGTAGATACGCAGTATTTT,CASSVLAGNVDTQYF
TRBV25-1,many,-,TRBJ1-4,TGTGCCAGCAGTGAAGGGCGTGGGGCTAATGAAAAACTGTTTTTT,CASSEGRGANEKLFF
TRBV7-2,many,TRBD2,TRBJ2-1,TGTGCCAGCAGCTTCCCGCGGGAGCAGGGTTACAATGAGCAGTTCTTC,CASSFPREQGYNEQFF
TRBV5-1,many,-,TRBJ1-5,TGCGCCAGCAGCTTTGACGGTAATCAGCCCCAGCATTTT,CASSFDGNQPQHF
TRBV28,few,-,TRBJ1-4,TGTGCCAGCAGCCCCGGGACATTGAGGAATGAAAAACTGTTTTTT,CASSPGTLRNEKLFF
TRBV5-8,few,-,TRBJ2-7,TGTGCCAGCAGCACTTACAGCTCCTACGAGCAGTACTTC,CASSTYSSYEQYF
TRBV20-1,few,-,TRBJ1-1,TGCAGTGCTCAAGATAGGGTATTGAACACTGAAGCTTTCTTT,CSAQDRVLNTEAFF
TRBV20-1,few,-,TRBJ2-5,TGCAGTGCCAAATACAGCGGGCCGGAGACCCAGTACTTC,CSAKYSGPETQYF
TRBV7-2,many,-,TRBJ1-5,TGTGCCAGCAGCTTGGCGGTAGGACAGTTAAATCAGCCCCAGCATTTT,CASSLAVGQLNQPQHF
TRBV6-1,many,TRBD1,TRBJ2-7,TGTGCCAGCAGACTGCTTCGGGACAGCTCCTACGAGCAGTACTTC,CASRLLRDSSYEQYF
TRBV28,many,-,TRBJ2-5,TGTGCCAGCAGAGAGTCGCAAGAGACCCAGTACTTC,CASRESQETQYF
TRBV12-3/TRBV12-4,many,-,TRBJ1-1,TGTGCCAGCAGTATAGGAGGGTCTGGTGGCACTGAAGCTTTCTTT,CASSIGGSGGTEAFF
TRBV10-3,many,-,TRBJ1-1,TGTGCCATCAGTGAGTCGATTCTGATAGGCACTGAAGCTTTCTTT,CAISESILIGTEAFF
TRBV7-8,many,-,TRBJ2-7,TGTGCCAGCAGCTTAAGGCGCGGGGAAACCTACGAGCAGTACTTC,CASSLRRGETYEQYF
TRBV5-1,few,-,TRBJ1-4,TGCGCCAGCAGTTTGGAGATCACCCAGGAAAAACTGTTTTTT,CASSLEITQEKLFF
TRBV4-1,-,-,TRBJ1-2,TGCGCCAGCAGCCCCCAGGAGGGGGCTAACTATGGCTACACCTTC,CASSPQEGANYGYTF
TRBV5-1,many,-,TRBJ2-7,TGCGCCAGCAGCTTGGGCTCGGGGGATGAAGAGCAGTACTTC,CASSLGSGDEEQYF
TRBV19,-,TRBD1,TRBJ1-1,TGTGCCAGTAGTTCCCCGGGACAGGGCCAATTTATGAACACTGAAGCTTTCTTT,CASSSPGQGQFMNTEAFF
TRBV7-8,many,TRBD2,TRBJ2-1,TGTGCCAGCCGTCGGCGGGGGGGCACCAATGAGCAGTTCTTC,CASRRRGGTNEQFF
TRBV5-1,-,TRBD2,TRBJ2-1,TGCGCCAGCAGCCCCCCGGGACTAGATTCAGATGAGCAGTTCTTC,CASSPPGLDSDEQFF
TRBV29-1,many,-,TRBJ1-2,TGCAGCGTTGTCCCGGGGGACTATGGCTACACCTTC,CSVVPGDYGYTF
TRBV3-1,-,-,TRBJ2-1,TGTGCCACCTCCCGGACCCGGTTTCCCTACAATGAGCAGTTCTTC,CATSRTRFPYNEQFF
TRBV28,many,-,TRBJ2-6,TGTGCCAGCAGTATCCTTTCTGGGGCCAACGTCCTGACTTTC,CASSILSGANVLTF
TRBV5-1,few,-,TRBJ2-5,TGCGCCAGCAGCTTGTTTGGGTATCAAGAGACCCAGTACTTC,CASSLFGYQETQYF
TRBV5-1,few,TRBD2,TRBJ2-2,TGCGCCAGCAGCACCCGGGGACTAGCGGGCCCCGGGGAGCTGTTTTTT,CASSTRGLAGPGELFF
TRBV5-1,many,TRBD1,TRBJ2-7,TGCGCCAGCAGAGTGGGACAGGGCTACGAGCAGTACTTC,CASRVGQGYEQYF
TRBV20-1,-,-,TRBJ2-5,TGCAGTGGACGGGCTGGGTTAACGCAAGAGACCCAGTACTTC,CSGRAGLTQETQYF
TRBV5-1,-,TRBD2,TRBJ2-3,TGCGCCAGCTGCCCCTCCGGGACTAGAGTAAATACGCAGTATTTT,CASCPSGTRVNTQYF
TRBV5-1,many,-,TRBJ1-5,TGCGCCAGCAGCCTGGACGGGTATGATCAGCCCCAGCATTTT,CASSLDGYDQPQHF
TRBV6-2/TRBV6-3,-,TRBD1,TRBJ1-2,TGTGCCAGCAGCCCGCGACCGGACAGGCTTAACTATGGCGACCCCTTC,CASSPRPDRLNYGDPF
TRBV15,many,-,TRBJ1-1,TGTGCCACCAGCAGAGAATTGACGGTTGGAACTGAAGCTTTCTTT,CATSRELTVGTEAFF
TRBV7-8,many,-,TRBJ1-2,TGTGCCAGCAGCCCCCAGGAGGCACTCTATGGCTACACCTTC,CASSPQEALYGYTF
TRBV9,once,-,TRBJ2-1,TGTGCCAGCAGCGTAGGTGACTATGGGAGCTACAATGAGCAGTTCTTC,CASSVGDYGSYNEQFF
TRBV18,many,-,TRBJ2-7,TGTGCCAGCTCTCCCCCCTACGAGCAGTACTTC,CASSPPYEQYF
TRBV29-1,many,-,TRBJ2-5,TGCAGCGTTGACCCATCGAAGGGGGGGGAGACCCAGTACTTC,CSVDPSKGGETQYF
TRBV7-8,-,-,TRBJ2-2,TGTGCCAGCAGCTTATCTCTCCGGACCGGGGAGCTGTTTTTT,CASSLSLRTGELFF